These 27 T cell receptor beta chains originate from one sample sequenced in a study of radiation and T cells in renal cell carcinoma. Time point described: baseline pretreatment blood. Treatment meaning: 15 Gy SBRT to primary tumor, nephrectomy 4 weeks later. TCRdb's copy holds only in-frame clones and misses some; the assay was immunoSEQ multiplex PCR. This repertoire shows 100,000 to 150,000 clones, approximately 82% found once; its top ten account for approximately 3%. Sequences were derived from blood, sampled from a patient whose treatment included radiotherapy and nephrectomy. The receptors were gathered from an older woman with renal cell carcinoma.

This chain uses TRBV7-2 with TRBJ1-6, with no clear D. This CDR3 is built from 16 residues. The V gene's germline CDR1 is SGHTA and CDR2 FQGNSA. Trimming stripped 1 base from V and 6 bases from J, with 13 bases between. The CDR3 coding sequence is TGTGCCAGCAGCTTAGGATTCGGGTCGCCTAATTCACCCCTCCACTTT. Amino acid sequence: CASSLGFGSPNSPLHF.

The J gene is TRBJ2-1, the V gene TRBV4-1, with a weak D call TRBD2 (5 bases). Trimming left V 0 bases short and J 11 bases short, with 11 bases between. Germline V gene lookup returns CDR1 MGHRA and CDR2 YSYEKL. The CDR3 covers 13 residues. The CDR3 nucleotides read TGCGCCAGCAGCCAAGATCGGCGGGTCCAGCAGTTCTTC. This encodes CASSQDRRVQQFF.

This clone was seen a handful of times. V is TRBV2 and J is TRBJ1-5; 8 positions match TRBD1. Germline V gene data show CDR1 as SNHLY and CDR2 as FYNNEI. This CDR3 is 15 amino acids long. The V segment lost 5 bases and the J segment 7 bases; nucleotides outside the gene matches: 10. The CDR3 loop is CASSFQDRGQQPQHF. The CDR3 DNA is TGTGCCAGCAGTTTTCAAGACAGGGGACAGCAGCCCCAGCATTTT.

Here the CDR3 reads CASRATLNQPQHF. The CDR3 bases are TGTGCCAGCAGGGCGACTCTGAATCAGCCCCAGCATTTT. V gene TRBV6-5 combines with J gene TRBJ1-5; D not resolved. Trimming stripped 6 bases from V and 4 bases from J, with 10 bases between. This CDR3 is built from 13 residues. CDR1 is MNHEY and CDR2 is SVGAGI in the germline V gene.

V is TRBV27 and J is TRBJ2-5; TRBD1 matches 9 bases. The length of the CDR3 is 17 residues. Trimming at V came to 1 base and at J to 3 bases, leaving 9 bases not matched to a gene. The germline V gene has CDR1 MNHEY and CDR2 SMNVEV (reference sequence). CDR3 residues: CASSLWGGQGKKETQYF. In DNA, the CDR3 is TGTGCCAGCAGTTTATGGGGGGGACAGGGAAAGAAAGAGACCCAGTACTTC.

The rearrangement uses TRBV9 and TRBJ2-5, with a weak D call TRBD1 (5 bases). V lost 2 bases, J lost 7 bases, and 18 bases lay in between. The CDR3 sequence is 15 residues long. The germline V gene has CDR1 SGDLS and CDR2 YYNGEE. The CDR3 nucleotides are TGTGCCAGCAGCGTGGGCCCAGGGAAGCGTGGGACCCAGTACTTC. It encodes CASSVGPGKRGTQYF.

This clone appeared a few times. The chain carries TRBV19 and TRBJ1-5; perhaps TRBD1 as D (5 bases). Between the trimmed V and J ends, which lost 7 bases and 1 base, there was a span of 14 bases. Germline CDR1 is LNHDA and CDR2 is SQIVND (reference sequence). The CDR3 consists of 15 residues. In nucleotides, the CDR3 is TGTGCCAGTACCTTTTCGGGGGAGAGCAATCAGCCCCAGCATTTT. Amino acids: CASTFSGESNQPQHF. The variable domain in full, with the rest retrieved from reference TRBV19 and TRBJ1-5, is DGGITQSPKYLFRKEGQNVTLSCEQNLNHDAMYWYRQDPGQGLRLIYYSQIVNDFQKGDIAEGYSVSREKKESFPLTVTSAQKNPTAFYLCASTFSGESNQPQHFGDGTRLSIL.

The CDR3 DNA sequence: TGTGCCAGCAGTTTGCCGACCCCAATGAACACTGAAGCTTTCTTT. Its protein is CASSLPTPMNTEAFF. The chain carries TRBV28 and TRBJ1-1; D call uncertain. The CDR3 is 15 amino acids. The V gene's germline CDR1 is MDHEN and CDR2 SYDVKM. The V end was cut by 3 bases, the J end by 0 bases, with 11 bases between.

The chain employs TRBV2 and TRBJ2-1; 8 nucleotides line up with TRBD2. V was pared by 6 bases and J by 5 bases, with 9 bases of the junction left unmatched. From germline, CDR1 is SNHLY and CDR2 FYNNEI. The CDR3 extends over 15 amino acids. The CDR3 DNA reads TGTGCCAGCAGCAAGGAGACTAGCGACAACAATGAGCAGTTCTTC. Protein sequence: CASSKETSDNNEQFF.

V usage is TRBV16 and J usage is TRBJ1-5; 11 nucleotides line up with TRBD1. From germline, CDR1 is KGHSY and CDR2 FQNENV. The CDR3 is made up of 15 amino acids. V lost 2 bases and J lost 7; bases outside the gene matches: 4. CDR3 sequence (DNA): TGTGCCAGCAGCCAAACGGGACAGGGGGGACAGCCCCAGCATTTT. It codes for CASSQTGQGGQPQHF.

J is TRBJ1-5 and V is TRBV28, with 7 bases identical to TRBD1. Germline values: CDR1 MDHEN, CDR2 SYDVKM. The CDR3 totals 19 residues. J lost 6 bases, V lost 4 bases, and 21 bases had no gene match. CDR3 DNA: TGTGCCAGCAGTTCCCTAGGCCTCGTTTGGCAGGGGGAAAGTCAGCCCCAGCATTTT. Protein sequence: CASSSLGLVWQGESQPQHF.

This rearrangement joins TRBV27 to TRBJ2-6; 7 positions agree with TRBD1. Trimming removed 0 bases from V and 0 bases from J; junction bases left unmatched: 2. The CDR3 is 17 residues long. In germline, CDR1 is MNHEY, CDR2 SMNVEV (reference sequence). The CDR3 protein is CASSLSWDSSGANVLTF. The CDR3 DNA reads TGTGCCAGCAGTTTATCGTGGGACAGCTCTGGGGCCAACGTCCTGACTTTC. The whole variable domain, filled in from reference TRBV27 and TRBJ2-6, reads EAQVTQNPRYLITVTGKKLTVTCSQNMNHEYMSWYRQDPGLGLRQIYYSMNVEVTDKGDVPEGYKVSRKEKRNFPLILESPSPNQTSLYFCASSLSWDSSGANVLTFGAGSRLTVL.

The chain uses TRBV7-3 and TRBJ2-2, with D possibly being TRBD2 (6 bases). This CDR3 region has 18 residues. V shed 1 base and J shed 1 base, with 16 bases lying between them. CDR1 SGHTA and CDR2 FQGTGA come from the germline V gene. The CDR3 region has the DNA TGTGCCAGCAGCTTAAGTACCGGCGGAGGGCGGAACACCGGGGAGCTGTTTTTT. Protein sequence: CASSLSTGGGRNTGELFF.

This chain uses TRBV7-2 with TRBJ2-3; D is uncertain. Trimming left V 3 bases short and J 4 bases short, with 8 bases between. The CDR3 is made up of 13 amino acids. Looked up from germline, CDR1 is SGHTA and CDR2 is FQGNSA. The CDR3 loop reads CASSLGPADTQYF. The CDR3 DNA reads TGTGCCAGCAGCTTGGGTCCAGCAGATACGCAGTATTTT. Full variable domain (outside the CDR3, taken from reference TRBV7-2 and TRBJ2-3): GAGVSQSPSNKVTEKGKDVELRCDPISGHTALYWYRQSLGQGLEFLIYFQGNSAPDKSGLPSDRFSAERTGGSVSTLTIQRTQQEDSAVYLCASSLGPADTQYFGPGTRLTVL.

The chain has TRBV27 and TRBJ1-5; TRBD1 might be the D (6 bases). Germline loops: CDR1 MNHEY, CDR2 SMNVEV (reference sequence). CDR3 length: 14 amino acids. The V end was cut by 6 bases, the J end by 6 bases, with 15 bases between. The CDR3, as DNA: TGTGCCAGCAGCCCACAGGGAAGAGGTCAGCCCCAGCATTTT. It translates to CASSPQGRGQPQHF.

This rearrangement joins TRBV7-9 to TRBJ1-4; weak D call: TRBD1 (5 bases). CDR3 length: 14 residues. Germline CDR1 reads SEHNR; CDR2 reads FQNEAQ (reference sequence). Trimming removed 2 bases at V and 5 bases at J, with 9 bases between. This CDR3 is CASSLSWGNEKLFF. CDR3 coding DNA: TGTGCCAGCAGCTTATCTTGGGGGAATGAAAAACTGTTTTTT.

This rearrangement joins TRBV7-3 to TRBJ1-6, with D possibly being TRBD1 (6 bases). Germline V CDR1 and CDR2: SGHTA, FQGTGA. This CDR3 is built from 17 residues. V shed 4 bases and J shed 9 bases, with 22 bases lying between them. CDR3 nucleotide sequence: TGTGCCAGCAGCTCGGGGGGCGGATCGCCGGGAATTTCACCCCTCCACTTT. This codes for CASSSGGGSPGISPLHF.

CDR3 coding DNA: TGTGCCTGGAGTTTTTGGGGTGGTCTAGCGGGAATGAATGAGCAGTTCTTC. It encodes CAWSFWGGLAGMNEQFF. The chain carries TRBV30 and TRBJ2-1, with 9 bases aligning to TRBD2. The CDR3 runs 17 residues. Germline-derived CDR1 and CDR2 are GTSNPN and SVGIG (reference sequence). The V and J ends lost 2 bases and 7 bases, in that order; junction bases with no gene match: 15. Complete variable domain (other parts from reference TRBV30 and TRBJ2-1): SQTIHQWPATLVQPVGSPLSLECTVEGTSNPNLYWYRQAAGRGLQLLFYSVGIGQISSEVPQNLSASRPQDRQFILSSKKLLLSDSGFYLCAWSFWGGLAGMNEQFFGPGTRLTVL.

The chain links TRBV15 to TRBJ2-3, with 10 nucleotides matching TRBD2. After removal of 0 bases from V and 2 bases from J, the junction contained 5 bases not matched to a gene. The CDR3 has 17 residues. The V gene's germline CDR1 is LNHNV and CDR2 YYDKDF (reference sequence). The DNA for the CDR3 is TGTGCCACCAGCAGAGATGTAGCGGGGGGCCTCACAGATACGCAGTATTTT. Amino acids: CATSRDVAGGLTDTQYF.

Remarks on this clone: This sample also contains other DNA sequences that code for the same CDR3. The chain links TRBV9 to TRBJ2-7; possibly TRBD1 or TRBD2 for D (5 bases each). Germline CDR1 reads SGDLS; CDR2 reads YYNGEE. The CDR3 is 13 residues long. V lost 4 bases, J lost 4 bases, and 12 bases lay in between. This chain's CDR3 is CASSPRDGYEQYF. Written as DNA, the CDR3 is TGTGCCAGCAGCCCACGGGACGGGTACGAGCAGTACTTC. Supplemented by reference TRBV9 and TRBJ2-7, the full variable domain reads DSGVTQTPKHLITATGQRVTLRCSPRSGDLSVYWYQQSLDQGLQFLIQYYNGEERAKGNILERFSAQQFPDLHSELNLSSLELGDSALYFCASSPRDGYEQYFGPGTRLTVT.

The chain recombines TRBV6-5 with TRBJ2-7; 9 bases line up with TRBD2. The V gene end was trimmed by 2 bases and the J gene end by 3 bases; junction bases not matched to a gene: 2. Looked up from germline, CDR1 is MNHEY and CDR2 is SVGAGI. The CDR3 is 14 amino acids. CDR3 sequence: CASSYSSGSYEQYF. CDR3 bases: TGTGCCAGCAGTTACAGTAGCGGGAGCTACGAGCAGTACTTC.

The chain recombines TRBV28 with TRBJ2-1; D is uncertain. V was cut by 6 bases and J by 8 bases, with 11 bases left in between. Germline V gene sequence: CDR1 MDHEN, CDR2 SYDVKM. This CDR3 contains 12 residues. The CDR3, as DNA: TGTGCCAGCAGCTCTTTGTCTTATGAGCAGTTCTTC. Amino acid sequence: CASSSLSYEQFF.

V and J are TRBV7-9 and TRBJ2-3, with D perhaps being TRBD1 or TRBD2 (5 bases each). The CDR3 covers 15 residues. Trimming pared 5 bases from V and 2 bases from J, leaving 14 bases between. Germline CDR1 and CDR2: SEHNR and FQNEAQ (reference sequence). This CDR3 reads CASSRDWGPTDTQYF. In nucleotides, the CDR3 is TGTGCCAGCAGCCGAGACTGGGGACCCACAGATACGCAGTATTTT.

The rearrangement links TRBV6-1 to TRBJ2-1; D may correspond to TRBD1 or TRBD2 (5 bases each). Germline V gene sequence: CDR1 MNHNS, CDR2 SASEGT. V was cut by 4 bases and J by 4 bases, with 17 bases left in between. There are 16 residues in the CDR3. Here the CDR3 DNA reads TGTGCCAGCAGTGGGTCAACGGGACGGATTTACAATGAGCAGTTCTTC. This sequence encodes CASSGSTGRIYNEQFF.

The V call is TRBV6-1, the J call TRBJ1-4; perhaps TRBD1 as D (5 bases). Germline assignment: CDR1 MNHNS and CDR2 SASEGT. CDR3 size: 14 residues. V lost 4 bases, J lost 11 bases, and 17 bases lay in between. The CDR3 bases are TGTGCCAGCAGTGGACGGGCCCACCCAGGGAAACTGTTTTTT. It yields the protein CASSGRAHPGKLFF.

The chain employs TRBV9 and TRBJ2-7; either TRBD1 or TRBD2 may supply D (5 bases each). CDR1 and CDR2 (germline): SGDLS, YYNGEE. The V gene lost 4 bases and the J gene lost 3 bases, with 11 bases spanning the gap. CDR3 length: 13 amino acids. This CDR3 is CASSSEGFYEQYF. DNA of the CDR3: TGTGCCAGCAGCAGTGAGGGGTTCTACGAGCAGTACTTC.

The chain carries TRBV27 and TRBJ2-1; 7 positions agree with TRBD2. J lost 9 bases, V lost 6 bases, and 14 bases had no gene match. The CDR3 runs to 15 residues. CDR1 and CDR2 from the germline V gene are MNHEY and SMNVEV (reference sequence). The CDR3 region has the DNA TGTGCCAGCAGCCGAGGGACTACGGGGCGTGGTGAGCAGTTCTTC. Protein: CASSRGTTGRGEQFF.